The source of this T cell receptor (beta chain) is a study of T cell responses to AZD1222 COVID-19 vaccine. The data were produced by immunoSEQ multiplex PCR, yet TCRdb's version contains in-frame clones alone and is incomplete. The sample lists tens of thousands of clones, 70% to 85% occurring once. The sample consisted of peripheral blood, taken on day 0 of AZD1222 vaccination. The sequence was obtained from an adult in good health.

The CDR3 DNA is TGTGCCAGCAGCCCATGGGGGGGAAGGAACACTGAAGCTTTCTTT. It encodes CASSPWGGRNTEAFF. This rearrangement joins TRBV3-1 (or the pseudogene TRBV3-2) to TRBJ1-1, with D perhaps matching TRBD1 (5 bases). The V gene's germline CDR1 is LGHDT and CDR2 YNNKEL (reference sequence). The V end lost 4 bases, the J end lost 1 base, and 13 bases lay between the germline ends. The length of the CDR3 is 15 residues.